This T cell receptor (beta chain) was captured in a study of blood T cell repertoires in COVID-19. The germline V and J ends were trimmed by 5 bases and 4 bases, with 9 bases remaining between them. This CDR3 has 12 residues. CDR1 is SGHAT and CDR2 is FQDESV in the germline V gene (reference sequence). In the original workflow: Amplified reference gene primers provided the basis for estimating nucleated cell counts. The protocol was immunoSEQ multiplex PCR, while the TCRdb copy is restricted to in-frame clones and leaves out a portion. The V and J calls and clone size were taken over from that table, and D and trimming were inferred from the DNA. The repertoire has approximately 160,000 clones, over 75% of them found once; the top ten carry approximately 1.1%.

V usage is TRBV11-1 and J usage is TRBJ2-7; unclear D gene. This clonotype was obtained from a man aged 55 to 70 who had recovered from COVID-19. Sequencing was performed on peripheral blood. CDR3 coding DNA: TGTGCCAGCAGCCTACAGTCGTACGAGCAGTACTTC. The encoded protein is CASSLQSYEQYF.